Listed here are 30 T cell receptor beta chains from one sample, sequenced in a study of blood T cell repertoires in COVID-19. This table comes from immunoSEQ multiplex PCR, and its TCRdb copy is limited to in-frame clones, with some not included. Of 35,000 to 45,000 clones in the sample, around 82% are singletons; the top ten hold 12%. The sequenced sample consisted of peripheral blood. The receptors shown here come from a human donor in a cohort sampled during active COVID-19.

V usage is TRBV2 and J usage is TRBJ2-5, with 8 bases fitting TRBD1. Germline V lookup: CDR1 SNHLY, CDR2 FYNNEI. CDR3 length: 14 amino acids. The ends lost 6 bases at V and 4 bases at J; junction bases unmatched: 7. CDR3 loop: CASSRTGWGETQYF. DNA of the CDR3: TGTGCCAGCAGCCGGACAGGGTGGGGAGAGACCCAGTACTTC. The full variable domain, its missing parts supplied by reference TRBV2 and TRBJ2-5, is EPEVTQTPSHQVTQMGQEVILRCVPISNHLYFYWYRQILGQKVEFLVSFYNNEISEKSEIFDDQFSVERPDGSNFTLKIRSTKLEDSAMYFCASSRTGWGETQYFGPGTRLLVL.

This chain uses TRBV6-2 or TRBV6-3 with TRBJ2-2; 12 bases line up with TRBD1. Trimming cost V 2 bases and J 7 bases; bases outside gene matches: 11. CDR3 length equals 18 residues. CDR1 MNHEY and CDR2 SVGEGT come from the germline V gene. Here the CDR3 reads CASSYLSGTGGASGELFF. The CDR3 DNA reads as TGTGCCAGCAGTTACCTTTCCGGGACAGGGGGCGCGAGCGGGGAGCTGTTTTTT.

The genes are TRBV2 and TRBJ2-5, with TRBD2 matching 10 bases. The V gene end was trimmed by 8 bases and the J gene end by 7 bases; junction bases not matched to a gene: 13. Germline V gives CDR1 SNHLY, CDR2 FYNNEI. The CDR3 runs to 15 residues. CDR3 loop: CASGGTSGVEATQYF. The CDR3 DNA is TGTGCCAGCGGCGGTACTAGCGGGGTGGAAGCGACCCAGTACTTC.

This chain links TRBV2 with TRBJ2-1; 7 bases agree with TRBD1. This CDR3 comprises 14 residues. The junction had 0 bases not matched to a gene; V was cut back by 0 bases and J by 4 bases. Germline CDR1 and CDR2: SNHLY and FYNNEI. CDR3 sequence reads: CASSEADRYNEQFF. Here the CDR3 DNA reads TGTGCCAGCAGTGAAGCGGACAGGTACAATGAGCAGTTCTTC.

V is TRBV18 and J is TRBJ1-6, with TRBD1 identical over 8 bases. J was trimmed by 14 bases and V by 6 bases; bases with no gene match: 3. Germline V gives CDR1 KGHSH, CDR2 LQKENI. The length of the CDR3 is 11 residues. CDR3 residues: CASSTDRALHF. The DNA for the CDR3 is TGTGCCAGCTCCACGGACAGGGCCCTCCACTTT.

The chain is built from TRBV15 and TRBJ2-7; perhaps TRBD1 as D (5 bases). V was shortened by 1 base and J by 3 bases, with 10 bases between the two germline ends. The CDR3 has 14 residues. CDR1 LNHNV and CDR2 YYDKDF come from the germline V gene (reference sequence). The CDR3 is CATSRGGSYYEQYF. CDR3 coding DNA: TGTGCCACCAGCAGAGGGGGCAGTTACTACGAGCAGTACTTC.

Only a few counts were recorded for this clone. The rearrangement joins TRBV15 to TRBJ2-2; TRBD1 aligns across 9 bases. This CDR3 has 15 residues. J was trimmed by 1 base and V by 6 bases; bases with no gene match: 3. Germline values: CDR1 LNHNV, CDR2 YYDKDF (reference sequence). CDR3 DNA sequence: TGTGCCACCAGGCCGGGACAGGGGAACACCGGGGAGCTGTTTTTT. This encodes CATRPGQGNTGELFF.

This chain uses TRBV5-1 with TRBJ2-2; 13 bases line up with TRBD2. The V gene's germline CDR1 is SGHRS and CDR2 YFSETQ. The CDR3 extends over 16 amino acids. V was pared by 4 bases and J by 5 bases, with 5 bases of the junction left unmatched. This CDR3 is CASSMGLAGPTGELFF. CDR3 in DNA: TGCGCCAGCAGCATGGGACTAGCGGGGCCTACCGGGGAGCTGTTTTTT.

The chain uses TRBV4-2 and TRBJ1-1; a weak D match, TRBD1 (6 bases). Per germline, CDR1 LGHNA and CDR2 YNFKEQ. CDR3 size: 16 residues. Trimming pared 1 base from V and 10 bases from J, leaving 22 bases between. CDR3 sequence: CASSQVGTNSRAGAFF. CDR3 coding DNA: TGTGCCAGCAGCCAAGTAGGGACAAATAGCCGAGCAGGAGCTTTCTTT.

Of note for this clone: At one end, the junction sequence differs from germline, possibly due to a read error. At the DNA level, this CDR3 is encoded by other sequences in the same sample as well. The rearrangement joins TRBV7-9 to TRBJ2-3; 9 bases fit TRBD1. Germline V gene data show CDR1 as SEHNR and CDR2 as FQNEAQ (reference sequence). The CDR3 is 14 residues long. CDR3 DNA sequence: TGTGCCACCAGCGGACAGGGGAGCACAGATACGCAGTATTTT. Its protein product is CATSGQGSTDTQYF.

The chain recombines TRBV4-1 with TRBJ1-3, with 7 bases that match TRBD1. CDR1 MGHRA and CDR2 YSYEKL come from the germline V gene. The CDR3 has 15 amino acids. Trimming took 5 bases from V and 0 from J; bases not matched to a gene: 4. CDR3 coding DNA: TGCGCCAGCAGCGTTCGGGACAGCTCTGGAAACACCATATATTTT. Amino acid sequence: CASSVRDSSGNTIYF.

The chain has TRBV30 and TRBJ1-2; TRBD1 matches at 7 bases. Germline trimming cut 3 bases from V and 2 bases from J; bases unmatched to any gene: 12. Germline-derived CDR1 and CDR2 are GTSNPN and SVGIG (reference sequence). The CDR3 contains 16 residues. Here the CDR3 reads CAWRLKRTGGNYGYTF. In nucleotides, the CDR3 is TGTGCCTGGAGACTGAAGAGGACAGGTGGGAACTATGGCTACACCTTC.

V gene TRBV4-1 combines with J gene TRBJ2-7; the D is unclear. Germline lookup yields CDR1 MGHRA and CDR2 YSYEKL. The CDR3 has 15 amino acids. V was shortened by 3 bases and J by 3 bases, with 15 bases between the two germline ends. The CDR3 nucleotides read TGCGCCAGCAGCCAGCTTACCTTGGAGAACTACGAGCAGTACTTC. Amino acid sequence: CASSQLTLENYEQYF.

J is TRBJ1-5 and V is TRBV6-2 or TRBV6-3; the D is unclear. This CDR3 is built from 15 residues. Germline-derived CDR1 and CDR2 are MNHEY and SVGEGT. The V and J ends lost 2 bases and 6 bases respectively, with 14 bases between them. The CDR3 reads CASSYPSSIPQPQHF. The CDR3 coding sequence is TGTGCCAGCAGTTACCCTTCGTCTATCCCTCAGCCCCAGCATTTT.

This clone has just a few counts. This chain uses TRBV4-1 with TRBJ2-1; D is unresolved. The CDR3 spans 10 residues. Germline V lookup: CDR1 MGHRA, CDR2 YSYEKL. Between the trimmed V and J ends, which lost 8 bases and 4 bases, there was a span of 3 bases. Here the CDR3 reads CASSYNEQFF. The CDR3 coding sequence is TGCGCCAGCTCATACAATGAGCAGTTCTTC.

The CDR3 loop is CASSQESRGYGYTF. As DNA, the CDR3 is TGCGCCAGCAGCCAAGAATCCAGGGGCTATGGCTACACCTTC. The chain employs TRBV4-3 and TRBJ1-2, with D possibly being TRBD1 (6 bases). Per the germline V gene, CDR1 is LGHNA and CDR2 is YSLEER. V was clipped by 0 bases and J by 4 bases, with 9 bases between them. This CDR3 has 14 amino acids.

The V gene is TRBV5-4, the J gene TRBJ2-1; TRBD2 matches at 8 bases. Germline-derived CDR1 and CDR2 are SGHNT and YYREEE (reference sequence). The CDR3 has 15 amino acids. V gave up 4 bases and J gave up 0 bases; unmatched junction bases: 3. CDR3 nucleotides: TGTGCCAGCAGCAGCGGGGGTAGCTCCTACAATGAGCAGTTCTTC. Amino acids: CASSSGGSSYNEQFF.

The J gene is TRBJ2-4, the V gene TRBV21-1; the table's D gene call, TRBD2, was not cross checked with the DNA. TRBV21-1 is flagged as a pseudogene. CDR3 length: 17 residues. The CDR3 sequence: CASSLQRGGRGPNIQYF. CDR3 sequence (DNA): TGTGCCAGCAGCCTCCAACGCGGGGGCAGGGGTCCAAACATTCAGTACTTC.

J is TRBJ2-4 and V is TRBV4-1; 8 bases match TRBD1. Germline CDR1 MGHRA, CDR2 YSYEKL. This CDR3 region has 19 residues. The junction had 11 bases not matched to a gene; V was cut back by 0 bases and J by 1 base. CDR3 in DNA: TGCGCCAGCAGCCAAGACCGAGGAGACAGGGGAAGGGCCAAAAACATTCAGTACTTC. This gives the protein CASSQDRGDRGRAKNIQYF.

CDR3 protein: CASPDGGWYRTDTQYF. Written as DNA, the CDR3 is TGTGCCAGCCCGGATGGGGGGTGGTACCGCACAGATACGCAGTATTTT. This sequence joins TRBV5-8 and TRBJ2-3, with a weak D call TRBD2 (6 bases). Germline-derived CDR1 and CDR2 are SGHTS and YDEGEE. This CDR3 comprises 16 residues. V was clipped by 7 bases and J by 1 base, with 19 bases between them.

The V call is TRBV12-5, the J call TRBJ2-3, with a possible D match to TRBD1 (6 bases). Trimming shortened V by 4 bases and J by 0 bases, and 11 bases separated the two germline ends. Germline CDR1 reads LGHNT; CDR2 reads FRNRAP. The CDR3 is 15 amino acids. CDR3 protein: CASGSGQSSTDTQYF. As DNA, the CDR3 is TGTGCTAGTGGTTCCGGACAGAGTAGCACAGATACGCAGTATTTT.

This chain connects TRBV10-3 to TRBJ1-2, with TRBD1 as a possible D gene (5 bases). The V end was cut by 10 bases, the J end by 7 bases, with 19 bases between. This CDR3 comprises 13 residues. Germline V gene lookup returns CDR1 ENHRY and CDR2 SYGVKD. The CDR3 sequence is CATRGDDIVGYTF. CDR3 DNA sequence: TGTGCCACTCGCGGGGACGATATAGTTGGCTACACCTTC.

The CDR3 region is CASRTGLNTEAFF. DNA of the CDR3: TGTGCCAGCAGGACAGGTCTGAACACTGAAGCTTTCTTT. The rearrangement joins TRBV6-5 to TRBJ1-1; weak D call: TRBD1 (6 bases). Germline lookup yields CDR1 MNHEY and CDR2 SVGAGI. Trimming took off 6 bases at V and 0 bases at J, with 8 bases between the two ends. The CDR3 is made up of 13 amino acids.

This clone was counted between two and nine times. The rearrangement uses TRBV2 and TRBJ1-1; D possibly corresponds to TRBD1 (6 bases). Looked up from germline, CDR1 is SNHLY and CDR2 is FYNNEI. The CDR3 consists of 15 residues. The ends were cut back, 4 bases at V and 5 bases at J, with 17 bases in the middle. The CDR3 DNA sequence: TGTGCCAGCAGTGGGCAGGGGCATGATGGAACTGAAGCTTTCTTT. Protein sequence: CASSGQGHDGTEAFF.

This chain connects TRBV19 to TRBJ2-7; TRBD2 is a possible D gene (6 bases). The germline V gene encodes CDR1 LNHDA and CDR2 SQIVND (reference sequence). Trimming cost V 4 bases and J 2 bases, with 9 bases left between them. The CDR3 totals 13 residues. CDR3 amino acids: CASSRSGAYEQYF. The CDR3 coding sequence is TGTGCCAGTAGTAGGTCGGGGGCCTACGAGCAGTACTTC.

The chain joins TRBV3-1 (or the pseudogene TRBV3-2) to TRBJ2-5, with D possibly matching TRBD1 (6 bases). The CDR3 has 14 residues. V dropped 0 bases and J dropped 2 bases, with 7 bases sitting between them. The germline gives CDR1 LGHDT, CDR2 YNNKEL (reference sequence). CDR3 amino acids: CASSQDRGQETQYF. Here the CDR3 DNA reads TGTGCCAGCAGCCAAGATAGGGGGCAAGAGACCCAGTACTTC.

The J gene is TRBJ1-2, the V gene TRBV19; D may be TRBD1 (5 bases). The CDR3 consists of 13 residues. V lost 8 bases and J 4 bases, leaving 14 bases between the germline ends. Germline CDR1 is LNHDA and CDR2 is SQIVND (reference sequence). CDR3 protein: CASVRDGGYGYTF. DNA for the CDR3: TGTGCCAGTGTCAGGGATGGCGGCTATGGCTACACCTTC.

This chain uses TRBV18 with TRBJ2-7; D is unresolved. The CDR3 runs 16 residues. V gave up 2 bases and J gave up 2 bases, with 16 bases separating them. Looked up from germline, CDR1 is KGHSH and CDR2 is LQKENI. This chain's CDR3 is CASSPTAHPSTYEQYF. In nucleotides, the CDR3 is TGTGCCAGCTCACCAACAGCCCATCCTTCAACCTACGAGCAGTACTTC. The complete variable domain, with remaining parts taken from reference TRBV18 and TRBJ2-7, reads NAGVMQNPRHLVRRRGQEARLRCSPMKGHSHVYWYRQLPEEGLKFMVYLQKENIIDESGMPKERFSAEFPKEGPSILRIQQVVRGDSAAYFCASSPTAHPSTYEQYFGPGTRLTVT.

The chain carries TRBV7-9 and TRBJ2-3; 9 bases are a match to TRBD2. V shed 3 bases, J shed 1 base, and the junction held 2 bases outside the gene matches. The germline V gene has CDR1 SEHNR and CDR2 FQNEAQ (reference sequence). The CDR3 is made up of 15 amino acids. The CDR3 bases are TGTGCCAGCAGCTTCCGGACTAGCGGCACAGATACGCAGTATTTT. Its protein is CASSFRTSGTDTQYF.

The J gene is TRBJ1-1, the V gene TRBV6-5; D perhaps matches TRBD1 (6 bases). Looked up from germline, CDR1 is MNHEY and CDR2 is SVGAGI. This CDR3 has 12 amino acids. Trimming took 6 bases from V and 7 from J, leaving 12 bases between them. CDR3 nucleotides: TGTGCCAGCAGCCGACAGGAGAATGAAGCTTTCTTT. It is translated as CASSRQENEAFF.